This TCR beta chain was captured in a study of T-cell memory formation after mild COVID-19. Researchers used 5'RACE with constant-segment primers to make TCR alpha and TCR beta cDNA libraries that carry sample barcodes and UMIs. One entry per CDR3 protein, called by TCRdb with MiXCR from the 5' RACE reads. This table holds around 320,000 distinct CDR3 sequences, approximately 14% found once. The CDR3 runs to 17 residues. V was clipped by 6 bases and J by 0 bases; unmatched bases: 10. This clonotype came up a few times. Input material: PBMCs or a T cell subset sorted from them (not recorded which). The TCR originated in a man between 18 and 29 years old who had mild COVID-19 (a few samples of this study predate the infection). Cell type and time point are not known. The genes are TRBV12-3 or TRBV12-4 and TRBJ2-1; 8 bases are shared with TRBD2. In DNA, the CDR3 is TGTGCCAGCAGCTCGTTAGCGGGGTCGAGCTCCTACAATGAGCAGTTCTTC. It specifies CASSSLAGSSSYNEQFF.